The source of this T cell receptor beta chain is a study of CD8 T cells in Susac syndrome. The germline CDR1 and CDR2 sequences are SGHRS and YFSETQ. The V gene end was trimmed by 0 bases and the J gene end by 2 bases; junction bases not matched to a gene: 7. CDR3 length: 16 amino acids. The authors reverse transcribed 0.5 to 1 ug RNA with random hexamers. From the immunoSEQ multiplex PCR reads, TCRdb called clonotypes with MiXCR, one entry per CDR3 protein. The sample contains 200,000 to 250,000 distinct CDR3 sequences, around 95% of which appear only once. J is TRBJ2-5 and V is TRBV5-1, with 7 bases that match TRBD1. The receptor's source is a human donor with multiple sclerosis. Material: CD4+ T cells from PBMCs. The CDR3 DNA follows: TGCGCCAGCAGCTTGGTGACAGGGAGACGGCAAGAGACCCAGTACTTC. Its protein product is CASSLVTGRRQETQYF.